This paragraph covers one T cell receptor (beta chain) sequence. Its cognate antigen is unknown. The TCR beta CDR3 regions underwent amplification using RNA transcripts as the source. HTBI primers drove first-round RT-PCR of the TCR CDR3. In TCRdb, the multiplex PCR reads were re-called with MiXCR into one record per CDR3 protein. Among about 410,000 distinct CDR3 sequences, approximately 15% were seen once, and the ten largest hold approximately 13%. This entry comes from a study of T cells in Graves' hyperthyroidism and ophthalmopathy. Study-wide context: Peripheral blood specimens were obtained at initial diagnosis, prior to any treatment.

Duration under 3 months, a NOSPECS grade of at least 4, and a Clinical Activity Score of at least 3 characterized the ophthalmopathy patients. Germline V gene lookup returns CDR1 LNHNV and CDR2 YYDKDF (reference sequence). The CDR3 consists of 14 residues. Trimming took 3 bases from V and 6 from J, leaving 13 bases between them. General study findings and limits: Onset of ophthalmopathy came a median approximately 6.5 months after the model predicted it.

This rearrangement joins TRBV15 to TRBJ2-3, with D perhaps being TRBD1 or TRBD2 (5 bases each). Sequences were obtained from blood. This clonotype originated in a man younger than 35 with Graves' ophthalmopathy. CDR3 DNA: TGTGCCACCAGCAGTGGGTTGGGGGTCGATACGCAGTATTTT. Its translation: CATSSGLGVDTQYF.